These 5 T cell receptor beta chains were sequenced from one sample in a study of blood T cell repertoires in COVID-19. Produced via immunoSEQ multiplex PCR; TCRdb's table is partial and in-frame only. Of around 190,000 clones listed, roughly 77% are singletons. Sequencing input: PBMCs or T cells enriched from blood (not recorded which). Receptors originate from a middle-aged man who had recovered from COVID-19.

CDR3 loop: CASSFLLLTGGLFNEQFF. CDR3 in DNA: TGTGCCAGCAGCTTTTTGCTTCTAACTGGGGGCTTATTCAATGAGCAGTTCTTC. The chain links TRBV5-4 to TRBJ2-1; D may be TRBD1 (6 bases). Germline V gene sequence: CDR1 SGHNT, CDR2 YYREEE (reference sequence). Deletions cut 2 bases from V and 6 bases from J, with 24 bases between. The CDR3 consists of 18 residues.

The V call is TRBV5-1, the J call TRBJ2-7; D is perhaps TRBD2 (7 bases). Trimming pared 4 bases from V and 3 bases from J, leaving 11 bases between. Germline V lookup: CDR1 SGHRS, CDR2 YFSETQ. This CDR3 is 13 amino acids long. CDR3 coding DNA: TGCGCCAGCAGCGCGGGGGCTAGCTACGAGCAGTACTTC. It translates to CASSAGASYEQYF. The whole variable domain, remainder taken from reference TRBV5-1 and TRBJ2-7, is KAGVTQTPRYLIKTRGQQVTLSCSPISGHRSVSWYQQTPGQGLQFLFEYFSETQRNKGNFPGRFSGRQFSNSRSEMNVSTLELGDSALYLCASSAGASYEQYFGPGTRLTVT.

CDR3 in amino acids: CAIRSDTSYGYTF. CDR3 nucleotide sequence: TGTGCCATCAGATCGGACACAAGCTATGGCTACACCTTC. The chain is built from TRBV10-3 and TRBJ1-2; D may be TRBD1 (5 bases). V was pared by 6 bases and J by 4 bases, with 12 bases between. The germline CDR1 and CDR2 sequences are ENHRY and SYGVKD. The CDR3 covers 13 residues.

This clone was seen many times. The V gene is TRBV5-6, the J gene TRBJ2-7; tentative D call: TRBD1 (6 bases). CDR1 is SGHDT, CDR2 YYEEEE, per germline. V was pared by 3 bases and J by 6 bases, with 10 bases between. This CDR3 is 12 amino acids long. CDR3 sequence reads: CASSWQGPEQYF. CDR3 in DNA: TGTGCCAGCAGCTGGCAGGGGCCCGAGCAGTACTTC.

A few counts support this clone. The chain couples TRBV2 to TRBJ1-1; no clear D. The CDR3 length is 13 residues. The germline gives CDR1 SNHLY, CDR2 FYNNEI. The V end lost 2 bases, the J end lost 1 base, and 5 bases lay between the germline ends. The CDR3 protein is CASSEIRNTEAFF. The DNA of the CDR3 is TGTGCCAGCAGTGAAATCCGGAACACTGAAGCTTTCTTT.